Sequencing of this T cell receptor beta chain was carried out in a study of shared clonotypes between healthy human individuals. Using immunoSEQ multiplex PCR, the repertoire was profiled, and TCRdb retains in-frame clones only, with some absent. The sample records 300,000 to 400,000 clones, 73% being singletons. This CDR3 is built from 14 residues. Trimming pared 8 bases from V and 2 bases from J, leaving 16 bases between. Germline loops: CDR1 MNHNY, CDR2 SVGAGI (reference sequence). A few counts support this clone. This rearrangement joins TRBV6-6 to TRBJ2-7; D is unresolved. This receptor was taken from a young man in good health. Sequenced input: memory CD4+ T cells sorted from blood. Subset specified: CD45RA-negative fraction. The CDR3 DNA reads as TGTGCCAGCGGTTCGACCCAACGCACCTACGAGCAGTACTTC. It codes for CASGSTQRTYEQYF.